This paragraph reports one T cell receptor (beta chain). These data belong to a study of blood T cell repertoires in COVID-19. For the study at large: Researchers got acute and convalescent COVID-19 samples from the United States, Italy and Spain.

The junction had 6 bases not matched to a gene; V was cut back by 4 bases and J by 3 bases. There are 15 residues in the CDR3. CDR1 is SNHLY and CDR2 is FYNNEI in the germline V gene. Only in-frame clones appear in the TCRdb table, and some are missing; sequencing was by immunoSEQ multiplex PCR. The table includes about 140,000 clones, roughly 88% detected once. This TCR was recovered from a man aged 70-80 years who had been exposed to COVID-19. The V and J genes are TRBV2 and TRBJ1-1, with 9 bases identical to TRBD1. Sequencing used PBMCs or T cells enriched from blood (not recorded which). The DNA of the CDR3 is TGTGCCAGCAGTGGATTAGACAGGGGGGACACTGAAGCTTTCTTT. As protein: CASSGLDRGDTEAFF.